The 25 T cell receptor beta chains in this list originate from one sample, sequenced in a study of PD-L1 blockade in urothelial cancer. Time point reported: peripheral blood 6 weeks after treatment start. Method: immunoSEQ multiplex PCR; TCRdb's copy keeps in-frame clones and lacks some. This sample yields tens of thousands of clones, of which about nine tenths are seen a single time; roughly 10% belongs to the top ten. The sequences come from PBMCs, collected around atezolizumab (anti-PD-L1) treatment. The receptors come from a man between 60 and 70 years old with urothelial cancer.

This rearrangement joins TRBV6-5 to TRBJ2-3; possibly TRBD2 for D (6 bases). The CDR3 runs to 16 residues. Germline CDR1 is MNHEY and CDR2 is SVGAGI. The ends were cut back, 0 bases at V and 6 bases at J, with 16 bases in the middle. As DNA, the CDR3 is TGTGCCAGCAGTTACTCGGCGGGGTGGGCTAGTGATACGCAGTATTTT. Its protein is CASSYSAGWASDTQYF.

The J gene is TRBJ2-2, the V gene TRBV7-3; unclear D gene. Germline V CDR1 and CDR2: SGHTA, FQGTGA. The CDR3 has 13 residues. Trimming cost V 1 base and J 4 bases, with 4 bases left between them. CDR3 region: CASSLMATGELFF. The CDR3 nucleotides are TGTGCCAGCAGCTTAATGGCCACCGGGGAGCTGTTTTTT. Full variable domain (rest looked up from reference TRBV7-3 and TRBJ2-2): GAGVSQTPSNKVTEKGKYVELRCDPISGHTALYWYRQSLGQGPEFLIYFQGTGAADDSGLPNDRFFAVRPEGSVSTLKIQRTERGDSAVYLCASSLMATGELFFGEGSRLTVL.

CDR3 sequence: CASRDGGQDHISGNTIYF. The CDR3 DNA reads TGTGCCAGTAGGGATGGAGGACAGGACCACATCTCTGGAAACACCATATATTTT. This rearrangement joins TRBV19 to TRBJ1-3; 7 nucleotides agree with TRBD1. This CDR3 contains 18 residues. The J segment lost 0 bases and the V segment lost 6 bases, leaving 14 bases of the junction unmatched. CDR1 and CDR2 (germline): LNHDA, SQIVND (reference sequence).

The V and J genes are TRBV5-1 and TRBJ1-1; no clear D. Germline CDR1 and CDR2: SGHRS and YFSETQ. The germline V and J ends were trimmed by 5 bases and 4 bases, with 15 bases remaining between them. The CDR3 runs 14 residues. The CDR3 DNA is TGCGCCAGCAGTAGAATCCCGGGTGGCACTGAAGCTTTCTTT. It translates to CASSRIPGGTEAFF. Using reference TRBV5-1 and TRBJ1-1 for the parts outside the CDR3, the full variable domain is KAGVTQTPRYLIKTRGQQVTLSCSPISGHRSVSWYQQTPGQGLQFLFEYFSETQRNKGNFPGRFSGRQFSNSRSEMNVSTLELGDSALYLCASSRIPGGTEAFFGQGTRLTVV.

This clone was picked up a small number of times. The genes are TRBV7-9 and TRBJ2-2; 13 bases align to TRBD2. The length of the CDR3 is 18 residues. V gave up 6 bases and J gave up 5 bases; unmatched junction bases: 12. Germline loops: CDR1 SEHNR, CDR2 FQNEAQ (reference sequence). The DNA of the CDR3 is TGTGCCAGCAGGACCGGGACTAGCGGGATTCCCGCGACCGGGGAGCTGTTTTTT. Translating gives CASRTGTSGIPATGELFF.

The CDR3 region is CASSVADNSGNTIYF. DNA for the CDR3: TGTGCCAGCAGCGTAGCAGACAACTCTGGAAACACCATATATTTT. This chain joins TRBV9 and TRBJ1-3; D ambiguous. Germline CDR1 reads SGDLS; CDR2 reads YYNGEE. V lost 0 bases and J lost 0, with 7 bases in between. The CDR3 is 15 amino acids. The variable domain in full, with the rest retrieved from reference TRBV9 and TRBJ1-3, is DSGVTQTPKHLITATGQRVTLRCSPRSGDLSVYWYQQSLDQGLQFLIQYYNGEERAKGNILERFSAQQFPDLHSELNLSSLELGDSALYFCASSVADNSGNTIYFGEGSWLTVV.

Note on this clone: The same CDR3 also results from other DNA sequences found in this sample. The chain couples TRBV7-2 to TRBJ1-1; 8 bases line up with TRBD1. Looked up from germline, CDR1 is SGHTA and CDR2 is FQGNSA. The V and J ends lost 5 bases and 5 bases, in that order; junction bases with no gene match: 4. This CDR3 is 13 amino acids long. CDR3: CASSVTGGTEAFF. The CDR3 DNA sequence: TGTGCCAGCAGCGTTACAGGGGGAACTGAAGCTTTCTTT.

The rearrangement uses TRBV2 and TRBJ2-7; 7 bases are shared with TRBD1. V shed 2 bases, J shed 2 bases, and the junction held 3 bases outside the gene matches. The CDR3 is made up of 14 amino acids. Germline CDR1 SNHLY, CDR2 FYNNEI. CDR3 sequence reads: CASSEKTGPYEQYF. DNA for the CDR3: TGTGCCAGCAGTGAAAAGACAGGGCCCTACGAGCAGTACTTC.

This chain connects TRBV5-8 to TRBJ2-1; TRBD1 aligns across 7 bases. The germline V gene has CDR1 SGHTS and CDR2 YDEGEE. V shed 4 bases, J shed 6 bases, and the junction held 7 bases outside the gene matches. The CDR3 contains 14 residues. Here the CDR3 reads CASSMRTGLNEQFF. The CDR3 nucleotides read TGTGCCAGCAGCATGAGGACAGGCCTCAATGAGCAGTTCTTC. Looking up the rest from reference TRBV5-8 and TRBJ2-1 gives the full variable domain: EAGVTQSPTHLIKTRGQQATLRCSPISGHTSVYWYQQALGLGLQFLLWYDEGEERNRGNFPPRFSGRQFPNYSSELNVNALELEDSALYLCASSMRTGLNEQFFGPGTRLTVL.

The V gene is TRBV30, the J gene TRBJ2-7; 8 bases are shared with TRBD1. The CDR3 consists of 13 residues. V gave up 3 bases and J gave up 5 bases; unmatched junction bases: 6. Germline CDR1 and CDR2: GTSNPN and SVGIG (reference sequence). This CDR3 is CAWRAGTGHEQYF. CDR3 DNA: TGTGCCTGGAGAGCAGGGACAGGACACGAGCAGTACTTC. The full variable domain, in which reference TRBV30 and TRBJ2-7 provide the parts outside the CDR3, is SQTIHQWPATLVQPVGSPLSLECTVEGTSNPNLYWYRQAAGRGLQLLFYSVGIGQISSEVPQNLSASRPQDRQFILSSKKLLLSDSGFYLCAWRAGTGHEQYFGPGTRLTVT.

The V call is TRBV15, the J call TRBJ2-1; D gene unclear. The length of the CDR3 is 12 residues. The V and J ends lost 1 base and 9 bases respectively, with 7 bases between them. CDR1 is LNHNV and CDR2 is YYDKDF in the germline V gene (reference sequence). CDR3 coding DNA: TGTGCCACCAGCAGAGGAAACAGTGAGCAGTTCTTC. Its translation is CATSRGNSEQFF.

CDR3 in amino acids: CASSLVSGGGNSPLHF. In DNA, the CDR3 is TGTGCCAGCAGCTTAGTCTCGGGGGGAGGTAATTCACCCCTCCACTTT. The rearrangement joins TRBV11-3 to TRBJ1-6; TRBD1 is a possible D gene (5 bases). V was trimmed by 1 base and J by 6 bases, leaving 13 bases between them. The germline gives CDR1 SGHNT, CDR2 YENEEA. The CDR3 consists of 16 residues.

V gene TRBV19 combines with J gene TRBJ2-5; TRBD2 matches 11 bases. CDR3 size: 17 residues. V shed 4 bases, J shed 3 bases, and the junction held 10 bases outside the gene matches. CDR1 is LNHDA, CDR2 SQIVND, per germline (reference sequence). In DNA, the CDR3 is TGTGCCAGTAGTAGAAGGGAGATGGGACTAGCGGAAGAGACCCAGTACTTC. The encoded protein is CASSRREMGLAEETQYF. Full variable domain (outside the CDR3, taken from reference TRBV19 and TRBJ2-5): DGGITQSPKYLFRKEGQNVTLSCEQNLNHDAMYWYRQDPGQGLRLIYYSQIVNDFQKGDIAEGYSVSREKKESFPLTVTSAQKNPTAFYLCASSRREMGLAEETQYFGPGTRLLVL.

The chain carries TRBV5-1 and TRBJ1-4; D might be TRBD1 (5 bases). Between the trimmed V and J ends, which lost 1 base and 5 bases, there was a span of 9 bases. Germline V gene lookup returns CDR1 SGHRS and CDR2 YFSETQ. The length of the CDR3 is 14 residues. This CDR3 is CASSLRGGNEKLFF. CDR3 coding DNA: TGCGCCAGCAGCTTGAGGGGAGGGAATGAAAAACTGTTTTTT.

The chain recombines TRBV7-9 with TRBJ2-7; D gene ambiguous. Trimming removed 5 bases at V and 0 bases at J, with 8 bases between. The CDR3 totals 13 residues. From germline, CDR1 is SEHNR and CDR2 FQNEAQ (reference sequence). CDR3 protein: CASSSRFSYEQYF. The CDR3 bases are TGTGCCAGCAGCAGCAGGTTCTCCTACGAGCAGTACTTC.

This clone was detected only a few times. The chain has TRBV5-4 and TRBJ2-7; 7 bases are shared with TRBD2. Germline V CDR1 and CDR2: SGHNT, YYREEE (reference sequence). Trimming at V came to 4 bases and at J to 1 base, leaving 8 bases not matched to a gene. The CDR3 has 15 amino acids. CDR3 nucleotide sequence: TGTGCCAGCAGCCGAGCAAGCGGGACTTCCTACGAGCAGTACTTC. It encodes CASSRASGTSYEQYF.

The chain has TRBV6-6 and TRBJ2-1, with TRBD1 matching over 9 bases. In germline, CDR1 is MNHNY, CDR2 SVGAGI (reference sequence). This CDR3 has 15 residues. The J segment lost 5 bases and the V segment lost 6 bases, leaving 8 bases of the junction unmatched. In DNA form, the CDR3 reads TGTGCCAGCAGCCTGAGACAGGGGGGAAACAATGAGCAGTTCTTC. Translating it yields CASSLRQGGNNEQFF.

The rearrangement uses TRBV30 and TRBJ1-1; D is unresolved. With 6 bases removed from V and 7 bases from J, the gap between germline ends came to 15 bases. Per germline, CDR1 GTSNPN and CDR2 SVGIG (reference sequence). The length of the CDR3 is 12 residues. Written as DNA, the CDR3 is TGTGCCTGCCCTGGGCGGGGAAATGAAGCTTTCTTT. It codes for CACPGRGNEAFF. The full variable domain, its missing parts supplied by reference TRBV30 and TRBJ1-1, is SQTIHQWPATLVQPVGSPLSLECTVEGTSNPNLYWYRQAAGRGLQLLFYSVGIGQISSEVPQNLSASRPQDRQFILSSKKLLLSDSGFYLCACPGRGNEAFFGQGTRLTVV.

The genes are TRBV4-1 and TRBJ2-3, with D tentatively TRBD2 (5 bases). Germline-derived CDR1 and CDR2 are MGHRA and YSYEKL. The V gene lost 1 base and the J gene lost 0 bases, with 17 bases spanning the gap. CDR3 size: 18 residues. As DNA, the CDR3 is TGCGCCAGCAGCCAAGGGCTAGCTTTAAGATCTAGCACAGATACGCAGTATTTT. Protein product: CASSQGLALRSSTDTQYF.

This clone has a handful of counts. The chain recombines TRBV30 with TRBJ1-5, with no clear D. CDR3 length: 12 residues. In germline, CDR1 is GTSNPN, CDR2 SVGIG (reference sequence). Trimming removed 5 bases from V and 6 bases from J, with 11 bases in between. The CDR3 sequence is CAWDKGSQPQHF. In nucleotides, the CDR3 is TGTGCCTGGGACAAAGGTAGTCAGCCCCAGCATTTT. Filled out from reference TRBV30 and TRBJ1-5, the complete variable domain reads SQTIHQWPATLVQPVGSPLSLECTVEGTSNPNLYWYRQAAGRGLQLLFYSVGIGQISSEVPQNLSASRPQDRQFILSSKKLLLSDSGFYLCAWDKGSQPQHFGDGTRLSIL.

This clone occurred a few times. The rearrangement joins TRBV7-3 to TRBJ1-6; no clear D. The ends were cut back, 1 base at V and 6 bases at J, with 7 bases in the middle. Germline loops: CDR1 SGHTA, CDR2 FQGTGA. The CDR3 covers 14 residues. DNA for the CDR3: TGTGCCAGCAGCTTAAGAGGTCCTAATTCACCCCTCCACTTT. Translating it yields CASSLRGPNSPLHF.

This sequence joins TRBV18 and TRBJ1-6; maybe TRBD1 (6 bases). With 8 bases removed from V and 4 bases from J, the gap between germline ends came to 12 bases. Germline V gene data show CDR1 as KGHSH and CDR2 as LQKENI. This CDR3 contains 14 residues. DNA of the CDR3: TGTGCCAGCGGCAGGGGAGTTTATAATTCACCCCTCCACTTT. Its protein is CASGRGVYNSPLHF.

The V and J genes are TRBV5-4 and TRBJ2-3; 7 bases match TRBD1. This CDR3 is built from 14 residues. CDR1 is SGHNT and CDR2 is YYREEE in the germline V gene (reference sequence). V lost 2 bases to trimming and J lost 6 bases; unmatched junction nucleotides: 6. CDR3 in amino acids: CASSFRQGGDTQYF. CDR3 bases: TGTGCCAGCAGCTTCAGACAGGGTGGGGATACGCAGTATTTT. Full variable domain (missing parts from reference TRBV5-4 and TRBJ2-3): ETGVTQSPTHLIKTRGQQVTLRCSSQSGHNTVSWYQQALGQGPQFIFQYYREEENGRGNFPPRFSGLQFPNYSSELNVNALELDDSALYLCASSFRQGGDTQYFGPGTRLTVL.

The CDR3 region has the DNA TGCGCCAGCAGCTTGGGACTAGCGGCTCAACAAGGGGAGCAGTACTTC. Protein sequence: CASSLGLAAQQGEQYF. This chain links TRBV5-1 with TRBJ2-7; 9 bases match TRBD2. Germline loops: CDR1 SGHRS, CDR2 YFSETQ. V lost 0 bases, J lost 7 bases, and 11 bases stayed unmatched. This CDR3 has 16 amino acids.

The chain recombines TRBV19 with TRBJ2-7; TRBD2 agrees at 7 bases. The CDR3 is 13 residues long. CDR1 LNHDA and CDR2 SQIVND come from the germline V gene (reference sequence). Germline trimming cut 1 base from V and 5 bases from J; bases unmatched to any gene: 2. CDR3 in amino acids: CASSIGLADEQYF. For the CDR3, the DNA is TGTGCCAGTAGTATAGGTCTAGCGGACGAGCAGTACTTC.